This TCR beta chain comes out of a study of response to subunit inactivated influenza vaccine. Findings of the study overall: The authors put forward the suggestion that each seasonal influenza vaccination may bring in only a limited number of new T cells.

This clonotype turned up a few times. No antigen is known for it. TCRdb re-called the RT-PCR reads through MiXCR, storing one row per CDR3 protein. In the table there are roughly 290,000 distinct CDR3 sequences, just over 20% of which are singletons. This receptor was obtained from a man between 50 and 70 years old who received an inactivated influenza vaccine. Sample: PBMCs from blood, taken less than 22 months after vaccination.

The chain's CDR3 is CASSLALLGYGYTF. In nucleotides, the CDR3 is TGTGCCAGCAGCTTAGCCCTTCTTGGCTATGGCTACACCTTC. V usage is TRBV7-9 and J usage is TRBJ1-2, with unresolved D. Germline V gives CDR1 SEHNR, CDR2 FQNEAQ (reference sequence). Trimming removed 0 bases at V and 4 bases at J, with 9 bases between. The CDR3 loop spans 14 amino acids.